Listed below are T cell receptor beta chains from one sample, sequenced in a study of CD8 T cells in ankylosing spondylitis. One entry per CDR3 protein results from TCRdb running MiXCR on the 5' RACE reads. The sample holds 36,000 or so distinct CDR3 sequences, around 15% seen once. Material for sequencing was synovial fluid, either unsorted or a sorted T cell fraction (not recorded which). Receptors originate from a male donor with ankylosing spondylitis. The CDR3 runs from the conserved cysteine through the conserved F or W. The order of the fields is J gene, clone size, D gene, V gene, CDR3 protein, CDR3 DNA. A D gene is named only where the DNA matches it firmly. Size tells how often a clone was seen (once, few, many) or the class of an expanded clone, and some rows leave it out.

TRBJ2-7 few TRBD2 TRBV20-1 CTPPPGRGTGEQYF TGCACCCCACCCCCCGGGAGGGGGACCGGCGAGCAGTACTTC
TRBJ1-1 few - TRBV29-1 CSVVWGRVTEAFF TGCAGCGTTGTGTGGGGGCGCGTCACTGAAGCTTTCTTT
TRBJ1-6 many - TRBV7-8 CASSLARRRDSPLHF TGTGCCAGCAGCTTAGCGAGGCGGCGGGATTCACCCCTCCACTTT
TRBJ2-7 - - TRBV20-1 CSASGPSSYEQYF TGCAGTGCTAGTGGGCCGAGCTCCTACGAGCAGTACTTC
TRBJ2-3 few - TRBV4-3 CASSQDRQDTQYF TGCGCCAGCAGCCAAGATAGGCAGGATACGCAGTATTTT
TRBJ1-4 - TRBD1 TRBV4-3 CASSLGTGSEKLFF TGCGCCAGCAGCCTCGGGACAGGGAGTGAAAAACTGTTTTTT
TRBJ2-3 - TRBD2 TRBV7-8 CASSLSRSGGAADTQYF TGTGCCAGCAGCTTAAGCAGGAGCGGGGGGGCCGCAGATACGCAGTATTTT
TRBJ2-3 many TRBD2 TRBV9 CASSVRAGGFTDTQYF TGTGCCAGCAGCGTTCGAGCGGGAGGTTTCACAGATACGCAGTATTTT
TRBJ2-1 - - TRBV6-2/TRBV6-3 CASSLRDSSYNEQFF TGTGCCAGCAGTTTGCGGGATTCTTCCTACAATGAGCAGTTCTTC
TRBJ2-7 - TRBD2 TRBV3-1 CASSHSPSRLASGIYEQYF TGTGCCAGCAGCCATTCCCCCTCACGGTTGGCTAGCGGGATATACGAGCAGTACTTC
TRBJ2-1 - - TRBV5-4 CASSLVTVFSYNEQFF TGTGCCAGCAGCTTGGTAACCGTCTTTTCCTACAATGAGCAGTTCTTC
TRBJ2-1 many - TRBV29-1 CSVTSGLLNYNEQFF TGCAGCGTTACGTCGGGACTTCTAAACTACAATGAGCAGTTCTTC
TRBJ2-1 many TRBD1 TRBV28 CASSTNRQGTHPYNEQFF TGTGCCAGCAGTACGAACCGACAGGGAACTCATCCTTACAATGAGCAGTTCTTC
TRBJ1-4 few - TRBV20-1 CSARDWAPATNEKLFF TGCAGTGCTAGAGATTGGGCGCCCGCAACTAATGAAAAACTGTTTTTT
TRBJ1-1 many - TRBV10-3 CAISARLIDRGREVMNTEAFF TGTGCCATCAGTGCCCGGTTGATTGATCGGGGTAGGGAGGTTATGAACACTGAAGCTTTCTTT
TRBJ2-1 medium-sized - TRBV4-3 CASSQDGNRYNEQFF TGCGCCAGCAGCCAAGATGGAAACAGGTACAATGAGCAGTTCTTC
TRBJ1-1 few - TRBV29-1 CSAAGEQGTEAFF TGCAGCGCCGCAGGGGAGCAGGGTACTGAAGCTTTCTTT
TRBJ2-7 many TRBD2 TRBV7-9 CASSSSGSYEQYF TGTGCCAGCAGTTCTAGCGGCTCCTACGAGCAGTACTTC
TRBJ2-7 few - TRBV4-3 CASSQVYVSTVEQYF TGCGCCAGCAGCCAAGTTTATGTGTCGACGGTCGAGCAGTACTTC
TRBJ2-7 many TRBD2 TRBV20-1 CSAREVSGRIDEQYF TGCAGTGCTAGAGAAGTGAGCGGGAGGATCGACGAGCAGTACTTC